This T cell receptor (beta chain) was found in a study of blood T cell repertoires in COVID-19. Authors' analysis steps: Amplification of reference gene primers was used by the study to estimate nucleated cell counts. Profiling relied on immunoSEQ multiplex PCR, and the TCRdb table lists in-frame clones only, not all of them. V, J and clone size are those of that table, while D and trimming were read from the DNA. The sample records 40,000 or so clones, 85% being singletons. Sequencing was done on a sample of peripheral blood. The TCR originated in a human donor in a cohort sampled during active COVID-19.

CDR3 nucleotide sequence: TGTGCCAGCAGCTCTCAGGGGGCTGGTGGAAACACCATATATTTT. This gives the protein CASSSQGAGGNTIYF. The chain carries TRBV13 and TRBJ1-3, with 8 nucleotides matching TRBD1. CDR3 length: 15 residues. Germline CDR1 PRHDT, CDR2 FYEKMQ (reference sequence). The junction had 5 bases not matched to a gene; V was cut back by 4 bases and J by 3 bases.